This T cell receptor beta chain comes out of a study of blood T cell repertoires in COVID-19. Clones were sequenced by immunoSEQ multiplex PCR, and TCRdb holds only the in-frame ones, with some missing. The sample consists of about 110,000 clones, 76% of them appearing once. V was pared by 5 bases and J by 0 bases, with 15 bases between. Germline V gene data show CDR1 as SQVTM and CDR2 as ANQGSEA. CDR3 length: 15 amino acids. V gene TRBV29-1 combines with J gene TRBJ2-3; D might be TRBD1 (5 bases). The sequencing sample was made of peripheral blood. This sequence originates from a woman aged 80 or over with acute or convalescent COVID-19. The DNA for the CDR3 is TGCAGCGTTCTCCAGGGTGCCAAAAGCACAGATACGCAGTATTTT. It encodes CSVLQGAKSTDTQYF.